This T cell receptor beta chain was sequenced for a study of blood T cell repertoires in COVID-19. The wider study: Sites in the United States, Italy and Spain provided acute and convalescent COVID-19 samples. Sources were T cells, B-cell-depleted T cells, or PBMCs; the material itself was cDNA or gDNA.

Cohort assignment relied on participant-reported clinical history. How the authors handled the data: It was from reference gene primer amplification that nucleated cell counts were estimated. The method was immunoSEQ multiplex PCR; TCRdb's version includes in-frame clones alone and lacks a portion of them. The DNA was the basis for D and trimming; V, J and clone size are from that table. The sample contains around 430,000 clones, approximately 87% of which appear only once. Sequenced input: PBMCs or T cells enriched from blood (not recorded which). This clonotype was obtained from a woman aged 50 to 60 who had recovered from COVID-19.

CDR3: CASSFAGGHIQYF. Here the CDR3 DNA reads TGTGCCAGCAGCTTTGCCGGGGGGCACATTCAGTACTTC. This chain uses TRBV7-9 with TRBJ2-4; D perhaps matches TRBD2 (7 bases). The CDR3 covers 13 residues. From germline, CDR1 is SEHNR and CDR2 FQNEAQ (reference sequence). V was clipped by 3 bases and J by 8 bases, with 11 bases between them.